Sequencing of this T cell receptor beta chain was carried out in a study of early T cells in non-severe SARS-CoV-2 infection (dated by TCRdb to the early 2020s). Study-wide context: Because TCR sequencing relied on bulk RNA taken from unsorted whole blood, pairing of alpha and beta chains was not possible.

Set within a cohort of healthcare workers in London, UK, this nested case-control study involved weekly PCR testing of nasopharyngeal swabs along with blood sampling. Healthcare workers were enrolled in the week of the UK lockdown, from 23 to 31 March 2020, and were followed every week for up to about 15 weeks. The V and J ends are trimmed by 6 bases and 4 bases, leaving 19 bases between them. The germline V gene encodes CDR1 SGHAT and CDR2 FQNNGV. The CDR3 holds 16 amino acids from the cysteine to the phenylalanine. Only the CDR3 DNA stays, 48 bases, in frame from base 1. To prepare the library, 5' RACE was applied. Sequencing took place on a NextSeq 500. To correct for sequencing error and PCR bias, the TCR library protocol tagged individual cDNA molecules with unique molecular identifiers. Both TCR alpha and beta chains were sequenced, and tight co-correlation was observed between alpha and beta sequence abundances in each sample. Processing in the source paper ran as follows. V gene, J gene and CDR3 annotation of TCR sequences was performed with Decombinator V4. Expanded TCRs were defined as changing significantly between any two time points under a Poisson model with p below 0.0001. TCR abundances were normalised to the total number of TCRs sequenced per sample and expressed as counts per million. MAIT TCRs were defined by TRAV1-2 paired with TRAJ12, TRAJ20 or TRAJ33, and iNKT TCRs by TRAV10 paired with TRAJ18. VDJdb, accessed on 1 November 2021, was searched for TCRs annotated for CMV, EBV and SARS-CoV-2, and TCRs annotated for more than one antigen were excluded. In TCRdb, the public reads were trimmed at Q25 with fastp and aligned with MiXCR, with productive beta chains retained. Every distinct CDR3 protein forms one entry, paired with its most common genes and DNA. The V and J calls shown here were made by TCRdb, not taken from the authors' results. In this sample the table shows some 62,000 distinct CDR3 sequences, approximately 9% of which occur a single time. The ten largest clones add up to about 1.2% of the sample.

As concerns this clonotype: No cognate antigen has been identified for it. No clone much larger than this one lies a single base away; base qualities are absent.

Overall study outcomes, separate from this receptor: Matching against VDJdb was skewed toward anti-spike CD8 responses, likely underestimated virus-specific expansions, and missed private and CD4 specificities.

The chain was built from TRBV11-2 and TRBJ2-1, with the D gene not clear enough to name. This receptor was obtained from an adult who was a healthcare worker with PCR-confirmed SARS-CoV-2 infection or an uninfected control (not recorded which). Sequencing was performed on whole blood. The CDR3 amino acid sequence is: CASSRGSVVRYNEQFF. In nucleotide form, the sequence is TGTGCCAGCAGTCGAGGCTCGGTCGTCAGGTACAATGAGCAGTTCTTC. Supplemented by the reference TRBV11-2 and TRBJ2-1 proteins around the CDR3, the complete variable domain is EAGVAQSPRYKIIEKRQSVAFWCNPISGHATLYWYQQILGQGPKLLIQFQNNGVVDDSQLPKDRFSAERLKGVDSTLKIQPAKLEDSAVYLCASSRGSVVRYNEQFFGPGTRLTVL.